This is a list of T cell receptor beta chains from one sample in a study of cytomegalovirus exposure and HLA in healthy donors. TCRdb's table, derived via immunoSEQ multiplex PCR, lists solely in-frame clones and lacks some. The table records around 160,000 clones, roughly 80% of them present only once. The material sequenced was PBMCs. The receptor set was obtained from a man in his fifties or sixties in good health and CMV-seropositive. Both conserved end residues are part of each CDR3. D genes are given only for firm matches. Not every row has a clone size; where given, it reads once, few, many or a size class.

TRBJ2-7 - TRBD1 16 TRBV11-2 CASSLDLGTGRYEQYF TGTGCCAGCAGCTTAGATCTGGGGACAGGGCGTTACGAGCAGTACTTC
TRBJ1-1 - - 11 TRBV7-2 CASSLGLKAFF TGTGCCAGCAGCTTAGGACTGAAAGCTTTCTTT
TRBJ1-3 - - 15 TRBV18 CASSPSDISGNTIYF TGTGCCAGCTCACCATCTGACATCTCTGGAAACACCATATATTTT
TRBJ2-6 - TRBD1 18 TRBV12-5 CASGQPGQRLSGANVLTF TGTGCTAGTGGTCAACCGGGACAGAGGCTCTCTGGGGCCAACGTCCTGACTTTC
TRBJ2-5 - TRBD2 15 TRBV4-1 CASSLSGGGWETQYF TGCGCCAGCAGCCTTAGCGGGGGAGGATGGGAGACCCAGTACTTC
TRBJ1-1 - - 14 TRBV5-1 CASSSEGQNTEAFF TGCGCCAGCAGCTCGGAGGGGCAGAACACTGAAGCTTTCTTT
TRBJ2-5 - - 14 TRBV5-4 CASSVTGTEETQYF TGTGCCAGCAGCGTAACAGGGACCGAGGAGACCCAGTACTTC
TRBJ1-4 few - 15 TRBV5-5 CASSFLPSSGEKLFF TGTGCCAGCAGCTTTTTACCGTCAAGCGGTGAAAAACTGTTTTTT
TRBJ2-2 - TRBD2 17 TRBV9 CASSVGGSGGYTGELFF TGTGCCAGCAGCGTAGGGGGGAGCGGGGGGTACACCGGGGAGCTGTTTTTT
TRBJ2-5 - TRBD2 16 TRBV5-4 CASSMGLAGVQETQYF TGTGCCAGCAGCATGGGACTAGCGGGGGTCCAAGAGACCCAGTACTTC
TRBJ2-5 - TRBD2 16 TRBV28 CASSFLAGGPKETQYF TGTGCCAGCAGTTTCCTAGCGGGGGGGCCTAAGGAGACCCAGTACTTC
TRBJ1-5 few TRBD1 16 TRBV7-2 CASSLELGTGYQPQHF TGTGCCAGCAGCTTAGAGCTCGGGACAGGATATCAGCCCCAGCATTTT
TRBJ2-7 - - 12 TRBV28 CASSFQGYEQYF TGTGCCAGCTCATTTCAGGGCTACGAGCAGTACTTC
TRBJ2-5 - TRBD2 18 TRBV7-2 CASSLIRASGGARETQYF TGTGCCAGCAGCTTAATTAGGGCTAGCGGGGGGGCACGGGAGACCCAGTACTTC
TRBJ2-3 - TRBD2 16 TRBV7-2 CASSPRVAGSTDTQYF TGTGCCAGCAGTCCCCGGGTAGCGGGAAGCACAGATACGCAGTATTTT
TRBJ1-4 - TRBD1 15 TRBV7-9 CASSSWTGTNEKLFF TGTGCCAGCAGCTCCTGGACAGGGACGAATGAAAAACTGTTTTTT
TRBJ1-3 - TRBD1 16 TRBV9 CASSENPGGTGNTIYF TGTGCCAGCAGCGAAAATCCAGGGGGCACTGGAAACACCATATATTTT
TRBJ1-1 - TRBD1 13 TRBV7-8 CASSWDRATEAFF TGTGCCAGCAGTTGGGACAGGGCAACTGAAGCTTTCTTT
TRBJ2-7 - - 15 TRBV10-3 CAISELERRSYEQYF TGTGCCATCAGTGAGTTAGAACGGCGGAGCTACGAGCAGTACTTC
TRBJ1-4 - - 16 TRBV9 CASSSRSVPTNEKLFF TGTGCCAGCAGCTCCCGTTCGGTCCCAACTAATGAAAAACTGTTTTTT
TRBJ1-2 - - 14 TRBV30 CAWSVLWANYGYTF TGTGCCTGGAGTGTCCTTTGGGCGAACTATGGCTACACCTTC
TRBJ1-5 - - 17 TRBV30 CAWSGSRGGYSNQPQHF TGTGCCTGGAGTGGGTCCCGAGGGGGATATAGCAATCAGCCCCAGCATTTT
TRBJ1-2 - - 15 TRBV7-2 CASSLDPGGPRGYTF TGTGCCAGCAGCTTAGACCCTGGGGGCCCAAGGGGCTACACCTTC
TRBJ2-2 - TRBD1 17 TRBV5-6 CASSLVGRDRATGELFF TGTGCCAGCAGCTTGGTTGGGCGGGACAGGGCCACCGGGGAGCTGTTTTTT
TRBJ2-1 - - 15 TRBV10-3 CAISARDSPGDEQFF TGTGCCATCAGTGCTCGGGACTCACCGGGGGATGAGCAGTTCTTC
TRBJ1-3 - - 17 TRBV18 CASSPNGQITTGNTIYF TGTGCCAGCTCACCTAACGGACAGATAACTACTGGAAACACCATATATTTT
TRBJ2-5 - TRBD2 16 TRBV30 CAWSLTGLAGLETQYF TGTGCCTGGAGTCTTACCGGACTAGCGGGGCTAGAGACCCAGTACTTC
TRBJ1-4 - - 11 TRBV10-3 CAILSGEKLFF TGTGCCATCCTGTCGGGTGAAAAACTGTTTTTT
TRBJ2-3 - - 14 TRBV7-6 CASSLGGPPDTQYF TGTGCCAGCAGCTTAGGCGGCCCCCCGGATACGCAGTATTTT
TRBJ1-5 - TRBD1 13 TRBV12-5 CAYDRGLNQPQHF TGTGCTTACGACAGGGGGCTCAATCAGCCCCAGCATTTT
TRBJ1-2 - TRBD1 16 TRBV5-1 CASSLEWARGDYGYTF TGCGCCAGCAGCTTGGAATGGGCCAGGGGGGACTATGGCTACACCTTC
TRBJ2-1 - - 15 TRBV9 CASSSLVTSYNEQFF TGTGCCAGCAGCTCACTAGTAACCTCCTACAATGAGCAGTTCTTC
TRBJ2-4 - - 16 TRBV30 CAWSLPDSGRKNIQYF TGTGCCTGGAGTCTCCCGGACTCTGGGCGAAAAAACATTCAGTACTTC